The T cell receptor beta chain described here comes from a study of T-cell reconstitution after alpha-beta-depleted transplantation in children. Trimming took 1 base from V and 0 from J; bases not matched to a gene: 1. Germline V CDR1 and CDR2: DFQATT, SNEGSKA (reference sequence). The CDR3 is 15 residues long. The authors prepared the TCRbeta library with unique molecular identifiers. Via MiXCR, TCRdb re-called the PCR reads, giving one row per CDR3 protein. This sample has hundreds of thousands of distinct CDR3 sequences; approximately 32% occur once, and the top ten carry more than 2%. The J gene is TRBJ2-2, the V gene TRBV20-1; 8 positions agree with TRBD1. The material sequenced was PBMCs from the stem cell graft donor, taken from the stem cell graft. The TCR originated in a human donor who donated a stem cell graft to a child with aplastic anemia. CDR3 DNA sequence: TGCAGTGCTAGAGCGGACAGGGCGAACACCGGGGAGCTGTTTTTT. Amino acid sequence: CSARADRANTGELFF.